This T cell receptor (beta chain) was documented in a study of blood T cell repertoires in COVID-19. Study context: From the United States, Italy and Spain came samples of acute and convalescent COVID-19. PBMCs, B-cell-depleted T cells, or T cells provided the cDNA or gDNA that made up the material.

Per the study methods: The assay estimated nucleated cells by amplifying reference gene primers. The protocol was immunoSEQ multiplex PCR, while the TCRdb copy is restricted to in-frame clones and leaves out a portion. V, J and clone size derive from that table, while D and trimming were established from the DNA sequence. This sample has tens of thousands of clones, with around nine tenths found just once. Trimming took 5 bases from V and 8 from J; bases not matched to a gene: 11. Looked up from germline, CDR1 is SGHTA and CDR2 is FQGNSA. The CDR3 contains 14 residues. Sequences were obtained from peripheral blood. This receptor was obtained from a man in his sixties or seventies with active or convalescent COVID-19. The chain uses TRBV7-2 and TRBJ1-2, with 7 bases aligning to TRBD1. CDR3 protein: CASSPEDRLEGYTF. The CDR3 DNA is TGTGCCAGCAGCCCAGAGGACAGGTTGGAGGGCTACACCTTC.